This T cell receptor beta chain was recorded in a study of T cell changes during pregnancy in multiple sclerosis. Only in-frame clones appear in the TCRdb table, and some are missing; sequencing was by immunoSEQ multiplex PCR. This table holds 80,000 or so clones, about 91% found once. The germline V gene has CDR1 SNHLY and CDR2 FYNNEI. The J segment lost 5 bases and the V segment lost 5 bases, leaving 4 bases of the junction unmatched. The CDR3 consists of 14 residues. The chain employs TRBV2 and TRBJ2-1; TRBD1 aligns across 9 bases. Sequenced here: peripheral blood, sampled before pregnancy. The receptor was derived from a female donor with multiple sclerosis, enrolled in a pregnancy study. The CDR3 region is CASSIQGANNEQFF. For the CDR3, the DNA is TGTGCCAGCAGTATACAGGGGGCCAACAATGAGCAGTTCTTC.